Following are 20 T cell receptor beta chains from one sample sequenced in a study of T cells in Graves' hyperthyroidism and ophthalmopathy. Authors of the study amplified TCR beta CDR3 regions from RNA transcripts. The TCR CDR3 was amplified in a first-round RT-PCR using the HTBI primer set. TCRdb processed the multiplex PCR reads anew with MiXCR; each CDR3 protein has one entry. This table has more than 500,000 distinct CDR3 sequences, roughly 14% appearing once. Sequenced sample: blood. These receptors came from a woman aged 40 to 49 with Graves' ophthalmopathy.

This clonotype has a count of ten or more. V usage is TRBV4-1 and J usage is TRBJ2-5; TRBD2 agrees at 8 bases. The CDR3 loop spans 16 amino acids. Germline-derived CDR1 and CDR2 are MGHRA and YSYEKL. V trimming: 4 bases; J trimming: 3 bases; junction bases outside the gene matches: 10. This chain's CDR3 is CASSPFPQGLEETQYF. For the CDR3, the DNA is TGCGCCAGCAGCCCTTTCCCCCAGGGACTAGAAGAGACCCAGTACTTC.

At least ten counts were recorded for this clonotype. The CDR3, as DNA: TGCGCCAGCAGCCAAGCCGGACTAGGAGAGACCCAGTACTTC. Translated, it gives CASSQAGLGETQYF. The chain has TRBV4-1 and TRBJ2-5, with TRBD2 identical over 7 bases. V lost 1 base, J lost 4 bases, and 3 bases stayed unmatched. The CDR3 consists of 14 residues. Germline CDR1 MGHRA, CDR2 YSYEKL.

Comment on this clonotype: The junction does not match germline at one end; this may be a read error. The chain links TRBV6-1 to TRBJ2-7; TRBD2 is a possible D gene (5 bases). The germline gives CDR1 MNHNS, CDR2 SASEGT. The CDR3 is made up of 15 amino acids. CDR3 region: CSSSPPGLLGYEQYF. Written as DNA, the CDR3 is TGTTCCAGCAGTCCACCGGGGTTATTGGGGTACGAGCAGTACTTC.

The table lists this clonotype with many counts. The V call is TRBV7-2, the J call TRBJ1-1, with D unclear. CDR1 SGHTA and CDR2 FQGNSA come from the germline V gene. Trimming shortened V by 2 bases and J by 2 bases, and 6 bases separated the two germline ends. The CDR3 extends over 13 amino acids. CDR3 DNA sequence: TGTGCCAGCAGCTTACCTGTAAACACTGAAGCTTTCTTT. This translates into CASSLPVNTEAFF.

This clonotype was counted at least ten times. The CDR3 reads CASSGWDNNYGYTF. The CDR3 DNA follows: TGTGCCAGCAGTGGATGGGACAATAACTATGGCTACACCTTC. This chain connects TRBV28 to TRBJ1-2; maybe TRBD1 (6 bases). The CDR3 runs to 14 residues. V was clipped by 5 bases and J by 1 base, with 11 bases between them. Germline assignment: CDR1 MDHEN and CDR2 SYDVKM.

The chain links TRBV30 to TRBJ2-7; possibly TRBD1 or TRBD2 for D (5 bases each). With 5 bases removed from V and 2 bases from J, the gap between germline ends came to 13 bases. Germline V gene lookup returns CDR1 GTSNPN and CDR2 SVGIG (reference sequence). This CDR3 region has 13 residues. For the CDR3, the DNA is TGTGCCTGGTTCGGGGCCCCCGCCTACGAGCAGTACTTC. Translation: CAWFGAPAYEQYF.

Ten or more counts support this clonotype. The V and J genes are TRBV6-2 or TRBV6-3 and TRBJ1-5; 7 nucleotides line up with TRBD1. The CDR3 is made up of 14 amino acids. The V and J ends lost 6 bases and 3 bases, in that order; junction bases with no gene match: 5. Germline loops: CDR1 MNHEY, CDR2 SVGEGT. The CDR3 coding sequence is TGTGCCAGCAGGAGGACAGGACCCAATCAGCCCCAGCATTTT. It translates to CASRRTGPNQPQHF.

This clonotype was seen repeatedly, ten times or more. The rearrangement uses TRBV13 and TRBJ1-5, with D tentatively TRBD1 (5 bases). Trimming pared 3 bases from V and 3 bases from J, leaving 6 bases between. The CDR3 length is 13 residues. Per germline, CDR1 PRHDT and CDR2 FYEKMQ (reference sequence). The CDR3 loop reads CASSLGLNQPQHF. CDR3 sequence (DNA): TGTGCCAGCAGCTTGGGACTCAATCAGCCCCAGCATTTT.

This clonotype is a singleton in its sample. This chain connects TRBV6-4 to TRBJ2-7; 7 bases are a match to TRBD1. The CDR3 is made up of 17 amino acids. In germline, CDR1 is MRHNA, CDR2 SNTAGT. The trim removed 5 bases at V and 0 bases at J, leaving 13 bases unmatched. The CDR3 nucleotides read TGTGCCAGCAGTCCTCGACCCGGGACAGAGAGCTCCTACGAGCAGTACTTC. Translating it yields CASSPRPGTESSYEQYF.

This rearrangement joins TRBV6-1 to TRBJ1-1; a possible D gene is TRBD1 (6 bases). V lost 4 bases and J lost 8, with 17 bases in between. Germline values: CDR1 MNHNS, CDR2 SASEGT. The CDR3 is 14 amino acids. DNA for the CDR3: TGTGCCAGCAGTGCCCTTGACAGGTGGTGGGAAGCTTTCTTT. It translates to CASSALDRWWEAFF.

This clonotype has at least ten counts. V and J are TRBV7-2 and TRBJ1-2; unclear D gene. Germline CDR1 SGHTA, CDR2 FQGNSA. Trimming removed 5 bases from V and 8 bases from J, with 18 bases in between. The CDR3 is made up of 14 amino acids. Written as DNA, the CDR3 is TGTGCCAGCAGCCCGGCGGTCTTGGTTGGGGGCTACACCTTC. Residues: CASSPAVLVGGYTF.

In this sample, this clonotype turned up many times. The chain combines TRBV10-3 with TRBJ2-7; D is undetermined. Trimming took 3 bases from V and 0 from J, leaving 9 bases between them. Germline CDR1 ENHRY, CDR2 SYGVKD. The CDR3 totals 14 residues. CDR3 residues: CAISDSAGSYEQYF. CDR3 nucleotide sequence: TGTGCCATCAGTGACTCGGCTGGCTCCTACGAGCAGTACTTC.

This clonotype was counted many times. The J gene is TRBJ1-6, the V gene TRBV6-1; 9 bases are shared with TRBD1. J was trimmed by 9 bases and V by 7 bases; bases with no gene match: 10. CDR1 MNHNS and CDR2 SASEGT come from the germline V gene. CDR3 size: 15 residues. CDR3 residues: CASTQKMGQGSPLHF. The CDR3 DNA is TGTGCCAGCACCCAGAAGATGGGACAGGGTTCACCCCTCCACTTT.

This clonotype has ten or more counts. This chain joins TRBV28 and TRBJ2-7; 10 bases are a match to TRBD2. This CDR3 contains 15 residues. V trimming: 6 bases; J trimming: 1 base; junction bases outside the gene matches: 6. Germline CDR1 reads MDHEN; CDR2 reads SYDVKM. CDR3 nucleotide sequence: TGTGCCAGCAGACCGACTAGCGGGCCTTCCTACGAGCAGTACTTC. Protein sequence: CASRPTSGPSYEQYF.

This chain uses TRBV27 with TRBJ1-1, with D unresolved. Trimming took 8 bases from V and 1 from J, leaving 11 bases between them. The CDR3 consists of 13 residues. Germline CDR1 reads MNHEY; CDR2 reads SMNVEV (reference sequence). The CDR3 sequence: CASSRFTNTEAFF. The CDR3 bases are TGTGCCAGCTCCCGGTTCACGAACACTGAAGCTTTCTTT.

This clonotype has ten or more counts. V gene TRBV6-1 combines with J gene TRBJ2-5, with D possibly TRBD1 on 5 matching bases. V lost 5 bases and J lost 3, with 7 bases in between. Germline V gene sequence: CDR1 MNHNS, CDR2 SASEGT. The CDR3 is 12 residues long. The CDR3 coding sequence is TGTGCCAGCAGTACGACAGAAGAGACCCAGTACTTC. It specifies CASSTTEETQYF.

This clonotype was picked up a small number of times. This chain uses TRBV20-1 with TRBJ2-7, with TRBD2 matching 8 bases. Germline CDR1 reads DFQATT; CDR2 reads SNEGSKA (reference sequence). With V trimmed by 3 bases and J by 4 bases, 8 bases remained unmatched. This CDR3 has 14 residues. The CDR3 coding sequence is TGCAGTGCTAGCTGGCGGGAGGTAACTTACGAGCAGTACTTC. This codes for CSASWREVTYEQYF.

The sample holds a few counts of this clonotype. A much larger clone lies one base from this, so it may be a read error. The chain couples TRBV6-1 to TRBJ2-5, with D possibly being TRBD1 or TRBD2 (6 bases each). The CDR3 sequence is 15 residues long. Germline CDR1 is MNHNS and CDR2 is SASEGT. Between the trimmed V and J ends, which lost 6 bases and 6 bases, there was a span of 20 bases. The CDR3 DNA is TGTGCCAGCAGCCCGGGAAAGGGGGGCGCGAAGACCCAGTACTTC. Its translation: CASSPGKGGAKTQYF.

This clonotype was counted many times. The gene calls are TRBV7-9 and TRBJ2-5, with D unclear. The CDR3 contains 14 residues. Trimming pared 5 bases from V and 2 bases from J, leaving 12 bases between. CDR1 and CDR2 (germline): SEHNR, FQNEAQ (reference sequence). CDR3 loop: CASSKRTEQETQYF. CDR3 nucleotide sequence: TGTGCCAGCAGCAAACGGACGGAGCAAGAGACCCAGTACTTC. Full variable domain (outside the CDR3, taken from reference TRBV7-9 and TRBJ2-5): DTGVSQNPRHKITKRGQNVTFRCDPISEHNRLYWYRQTLGQGPEFLTYFQNEAQLEKSRLLSDRFSAERPKGSFSTLEIQRTEQGDSAMYLCASSKRTEQETQYFGPGTRLLVL.

This clonotype came up many times. Written as DNA, the CDR3 is TGTGCCAGCAGTATCCCGGGACTAGCCTACGAGCAGTACTTC. Residues: CASSIPGLAYEQYF. The chain carries TRBV6-5 and TRBJ2-7, with TRBD2 identical over 8 bases. V lost 5 bases, J lost 2 bases, and 5 bases stayed unmatched. The CDR3 loop spans 14 amino acids. CDR1 is MNHEY, CDR2 SVGAGI, per germline.